This T cell receptor (beta chain) appears in the sequencing data of a study of blood T cell repertoires in COVID-19. Original processing methods: Cell counts per sample came from amplifying reference gene primers. Measured with immunoSEQ multiplex PCR; TCRdb has only the in-frame clones, and not every one. V and J calls and clone size come straight from that table; D and trimming were deduced from the DNA. This sample has 350,000 to 400,000 clones, with 86% found just once. The CDR3 extends over 13 amino acids. Trimming stripped 6 bases from V and 1 base from J, with 9 bases between. The germline V gene has CDR1 MNHEY and CDR2 SVGAGI. The Seattle site enrolled patients during active infection and followed them longitudinally.

The chain recombines TRBV6-5 with TRBJ2-5; no clear D gene. Sequenced: peripheral blood. The clonotype originates from a woman in her sixties with COVID-19, enrolled during active disease. CDR3 protein: CASSNRFQETQYF. DNA of the CDR3: TGTGCCAGCAGCAACAGATTCCAAGAGACCCAGTACTTC.